This T cell receptor beta chain stems from a study of T cell repertoires in aging, cancer and after chemotherapy. Points from the study as a whole: Compared with age-matched healthy donors, untreated hematological or solid cancer patients showed higher blood TCR clonality.

TRB rearrangements spanning V, D and J were amplified using mixed TRB-A/B primers. TCRdb passed the multiplex PCR reads through MiXCR, listing each CDR3 protein once. Of 2,500 to 3,500 distinct CDR3 sequences listed, 30% are singletons. This CDR3 has 12 residues. V trimming: 8 bases; J trimming: 5 bases; junction bases outside the gene matches: 3. The germline gives CDR1 MNHEY, CDR2 SMNVEV (reference sequence). Note on this clonotype: Its matching antigen is unknown.

TCR beta rearrangements were amplified from peripheral blood genomic DNA. The rearrangement joins TRBV27 to TRBJ1-1; 9 bases fit TRBD1. The sequence was obtained from a human donor with a solid tumor. Sequencing was done on a sample of blood. CDR3 residues: CASQTGGTEAFF. CDR3 coding DNA: TGTGCCAGCCAGACAGGGGGGACTGAAGCTTTCTTT.